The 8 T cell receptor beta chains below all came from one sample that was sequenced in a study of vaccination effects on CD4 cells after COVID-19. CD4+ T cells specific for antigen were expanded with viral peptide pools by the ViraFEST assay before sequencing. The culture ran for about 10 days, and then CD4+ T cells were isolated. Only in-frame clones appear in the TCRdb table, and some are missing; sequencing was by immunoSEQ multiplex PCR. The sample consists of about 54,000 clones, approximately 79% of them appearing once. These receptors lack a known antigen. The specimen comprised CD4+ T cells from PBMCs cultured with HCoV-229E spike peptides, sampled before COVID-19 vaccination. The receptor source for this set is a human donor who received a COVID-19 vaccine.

CDR3 sequence reads: CASSLAKNIQYF. CDR3 nucleotides: TGTGCCAGTTCTCTAGCCAAAAACATTCAGTACTTC. The V and J genes are TRBV28 and TRBJ2-4; D remains unclear. CDR1 and CDR2 from the germline V gene are MDHEN and SYDVKM. Between the trimmed V and J ends, which lost 9 bases and 0 bases, there was a span of 6 bases. The CDR3 length is 12 residues. Full variable domain (outside the CDR3, taken from reference TRBV28 and TRBJ2-4): DVKVTQSSRYLVKRTGEKVFLECVQDMDHENMFWYRQDPGLGLRLIYFSYDVKMKEKGDIPEGYSVSREKKERFSLILESASTNQTSMYLCASSLAKNIQYFGAGTRLSVL.

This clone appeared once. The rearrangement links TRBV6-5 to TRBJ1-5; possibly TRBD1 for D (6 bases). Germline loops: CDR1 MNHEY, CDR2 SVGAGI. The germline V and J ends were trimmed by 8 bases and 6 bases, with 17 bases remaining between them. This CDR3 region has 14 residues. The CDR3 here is CASGGVGLGQPQHF. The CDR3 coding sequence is TGTGCCAGCGGGGGCGTGGGTCTCGGTCAGCCCCAGCATTTT.

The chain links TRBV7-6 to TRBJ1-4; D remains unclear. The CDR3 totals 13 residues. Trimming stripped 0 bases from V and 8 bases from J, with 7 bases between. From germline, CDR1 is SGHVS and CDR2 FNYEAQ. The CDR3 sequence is CASSLALPEKLFF. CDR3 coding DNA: TGTGCCAGCAGCTTAGCCCTCCCGGAAAAACTGTTTTTT.

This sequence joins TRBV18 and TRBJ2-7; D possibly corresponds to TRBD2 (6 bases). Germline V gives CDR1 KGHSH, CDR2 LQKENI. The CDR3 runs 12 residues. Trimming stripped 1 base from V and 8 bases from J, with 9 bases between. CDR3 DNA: TGTGCCAGCTCACCACGCGGGGATAAGCAGTACGTC. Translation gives CASSPRGDKQYV.

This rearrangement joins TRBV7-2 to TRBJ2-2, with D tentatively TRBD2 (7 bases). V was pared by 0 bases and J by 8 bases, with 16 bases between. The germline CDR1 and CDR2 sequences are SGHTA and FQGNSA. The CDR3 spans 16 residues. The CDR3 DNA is TGTGCCAGCAGCTTAGCGGGGCGGGGGCCCCAGGGGGAGCTGTTTTTT. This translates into CASSLAGRGPQGELFF.

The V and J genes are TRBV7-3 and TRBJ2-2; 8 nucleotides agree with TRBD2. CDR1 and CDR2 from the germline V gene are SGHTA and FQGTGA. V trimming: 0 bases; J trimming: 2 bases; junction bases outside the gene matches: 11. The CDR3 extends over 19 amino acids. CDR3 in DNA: TGTGCCAGCAGCTTAACCCGGTTTGCTGCGGGGGGAAACACCGGGGAGCTGTTTTTT. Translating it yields CASSLTRFAAGGNTGELFF.

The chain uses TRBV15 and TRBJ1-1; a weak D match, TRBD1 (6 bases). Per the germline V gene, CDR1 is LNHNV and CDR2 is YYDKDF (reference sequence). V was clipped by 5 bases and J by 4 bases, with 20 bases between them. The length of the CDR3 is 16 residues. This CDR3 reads CATSSPNRDFGTEAFF. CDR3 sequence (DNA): TGTGCCACCAGCTCGCCAAACAGGGACTTCGGCACTGAAGCTTTCTTT.

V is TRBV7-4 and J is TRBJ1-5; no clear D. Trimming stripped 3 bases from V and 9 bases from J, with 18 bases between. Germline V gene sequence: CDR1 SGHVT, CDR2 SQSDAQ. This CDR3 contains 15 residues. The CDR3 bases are TGTGCCAGCAGCTTGCCCCTTCCCATTGAGTGGCCCCAGCATTTT. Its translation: CASSLPLPIEWPQHF.